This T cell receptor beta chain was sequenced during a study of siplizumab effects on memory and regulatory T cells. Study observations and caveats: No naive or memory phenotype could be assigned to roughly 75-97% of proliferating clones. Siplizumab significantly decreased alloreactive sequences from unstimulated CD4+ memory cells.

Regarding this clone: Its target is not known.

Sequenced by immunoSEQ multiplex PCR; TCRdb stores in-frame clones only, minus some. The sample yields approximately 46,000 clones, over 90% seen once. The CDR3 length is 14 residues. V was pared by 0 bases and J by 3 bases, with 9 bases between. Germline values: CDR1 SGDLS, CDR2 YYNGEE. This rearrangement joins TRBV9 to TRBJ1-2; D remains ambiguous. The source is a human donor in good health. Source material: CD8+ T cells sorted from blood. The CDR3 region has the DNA TGTGCCAGCAGCGTAGGCGGCTCGGACTATGGCTACACCTTC. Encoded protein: CASSVGGSDYGYTF.